The rows below give T cell receptor beta chains drawn from one sample of a study of blood T cells in healthy people across ages. One entry per CDR3 protein results from TCRdb running MiXCR on the 5' RACE reads. Among over a million distinct CDR3 sequences, 40% to 50% were seen once, and the ten largest hold approximately 17%. The sample comprised blood. Receptor source: a woman in her sixties or seventies in good health. Both conserved end residues are part of each CDR3. D genes are given only for firm matches. Expanded clones get a size class; other rows say once, few or many, or leave the size out.

j_gene,v_gene,abundance,d_gene,CDR3nt,CDR3aa
TRBJ1-2,TRBV5-1,few,TRBD1,TGCGCCAGCAAGATGGTCGGACAGGGGGGATATGGCTACACCTTC,CASKMVGQGGYGYTF
TRBJ2-1,TRBV20-1,few,NA,TGCAGTGCTAGCGGAGGGGTCTGTGAGCAGTTCTTC,CSASGGVCEQFF
TRBJ1-1,TRBV18,NA,NA,TGTGCCAGCTTACCACAACAGGGTAACACTGAAGCTTTCTTT,CASLPQQGNTEAFF
TRBJ1-5,TRBV10-3,NA,TRBD1,TGTGCCGCGGGTACAGGGGATCAGCCCCAGCATTTT,CAAGTGDQPQHF
TRBJ2-1,TRBV10-3,NA,NA,TGCGCCATCAGCACAGGGACCCACAATGAGCAGTTCTTC,CAISTGTHNEQFF
TRBJ2-1,TRBV5-1,NA,TRBD2,TGCGCCAGCAGGTCGTTAGCGGGGGCCTACAATGAGCAGTTCTTC,CASRSLAGAYNEQFF
TRBJ1-2,TRBV7-9,NA,NA,TGTGCCAGCAGCTTAGGGGCATCCAGCTCTAACTATGGCTACACCTTC,CASSLGASSSNYGYTF
TRBJ2-7,TRBV21-1,NA,NA,TGTGCCAGCCCCAACCTAGCGCCATCCTACGAGCAGTACTTC,CASPNLAPSYEQYF
TRBJ2-7,TRBV4-1,few,NA,TGCGCCAGCAGCCAAGTGATGAGTGCTAACTACGAGCAGTACTTC,CASSQVMSANYEQYF
TRBJ2-3,TRBV2,NA,NA,TGTGCCAGCAGAGACTACTTATCCACAGATACGCAGTATTTT,CASRDYLSTDTQYF
TRBJ2-1,TRBV20-1,many,NA,TGCAGTGTCACTCCGAGGGCGGGCGCCTACAATGAGCAGTTCTTC,CSVTPRAGAYNEQFF
TRBJ2-5,TRBV5-1,few,TRBD1,TGCGCCAGCAGCTTGACGACAGGGCAGGCGGAGACCCAGTACTTC,CASSLTTGQAETQYF
TRBJ1-4,TRBV10-3,NA,NA,TGTGCCATCAGTACAGGTGAAAAACTGTTTTTT,CAISTGEKLFF
TRBJ2-7,TRBV7-8,NA,NA,TGTGCCAGCAGTGACGGGGGATTCGGCTACGAGCAGTACTTC,CASSDGGFGYEQYF
TRBJ1-2,TRBV20-1,few,TRBD1,TGCAGTGCTAGAGAGGACAGGGCCCCATCAGGCTACACCTTC,CSAREDRAPSGYTF
TRBJ2-7,TRBV10-2,few,TRBD2,TGCGCCAGCATCCCTAGCGGAAACCCCTACGAGCAGTACTTC,CASIPSGNPYEQYF
TRBJ1-5,TRBV7-2,NA,NA,TGTGCCAGCAGCGTAGGGGACCTTAATCAGCCCCAGCATTTT,CASSVGDLNQPQHF
TRBJ1-1,TRBV29-1,NA,NA,TGCAGCGCCCCTATTCCCGGGACCCAGGGCCTGAGCACTGAAGCTTTCTTT,CSAPIPGTQGLSTEAFF
TRBJ1-2,TRBV29-1,NA,NA,TGCAGCCACTGGGGCCACTATGGCTACACCTTC,CSHWGHYGYTF
TRBJ1-2,TRBV7-9,NA,TRBD1,TGTGCCAGCAGCTCACCGGACAGGGGTAGCGGCTACACCTTC,CASSSPDRGSGYTF
TRBJ1-2,TRBV3-1,few,TRBD1,TGTGCCAGCAGCCTAGACGACAGGGAGAATGGCTACACCTTC,CASSLDDRENGYTF
TRBJ1-2,TRBV4-2,NA,NA,TGTGCCAGCAGCCAAGTGGAGGGGAAATATGGCTACACCTTC,CASSQVEGKYGYTF
TRBJ1-5,TRBV10-3,few,NA,TGTGCCATCAGTGAGTCGAGGACGGGCAATCAGCCCCAGCATTTT,CAISESRTGNQPQHF
TRBJ2-6,TRBV12-3/TRBV12-4,NA,NA,TGTGCCAGCAGTTTAGGTGAGGCTAGCTCTGGGGCCAACGTCCTGACTTTC,CASSLGEASSGANVLTF
TRBJ2-3,TRBV20-1,few,NA,TGCAGTGCTAGAGATCTCGCCAGCACAGATACGCAGTATTTT,CSARDLASTDTQYF
TRBJ2-3,TRBV9,few,TRBD1,TGTGCCAGCAGCGTAGCCGACCTCAGGGGGCGAACAGATACGCAGTATTTT,CASSVADLRGRTDTQYF
TRBJ2-7,TRBV4-1,NA,NA,TGCGCCAGCAGACAAGCTATAGGCACCCTCTACGAGCAGTACTTC,CASRQAIGTLYEQYF
TRBJ2-3,TRBV7-3,few,TRBD2,TGTGCCAGCAGCCCCACGGGACTAGCGTACACAGATACGCAGTATTTT,CASSPTGLAYTDTQYF
TRBJ2-3,TRBV7-9,few,NA,TGTGCCAGCAGCTTAGTCCTCCGGGACCGCCGCACAGATACGCAGTATTTT,CASSLVLRDRRTDTQYF
TRBJ2-7,TRBV2,NA,TRBD1,TGTGCCAGCAGCTCTCGGACAGGCAGCCGGGAGCAGTACTTC,CASSSRTGSREQYF
TRBJ2-7,TRBV4-2,NA,TRBD1,TGTGCCAGCAGCCGAGATCTCCCGGGACAGGGGATGGTATACGAGCAGTACTTC,CASSRDLPGQGMVYEQYF
TRBJ2-5,TRBV3-1,NA,TRBD2,TGTGCCAGCAGCCGGGGACTAGCGACCTTCCCCGAGACCCAGTACTTC,CASSRGLATFPETQYF
TRBJ2-7,TRBV20-1,NA,NA,TGCAGTGCTACCGGGGGCTCGTGGGGGCAGTACTTC,CSATGGSWGQYF
TRBJ2-1,TRBV28,NA,NA,TGTGCCAGCAAGTTAGGTTGGATGGGGGATGAGCAGTTCTTC,CASKLGWMGDEQFF
TRBJ2-4,TRBV20-1,NA,TRBD1,TGCAGTGCCAAGACAAGACAGGGCGTCAAAAACATTCAGTACTTC,CSAKTRQGVKNIQYF
TRBJ2-3,TRBV5-1,NA,TRBD1,TGCGCCAGCAGCGGGCTCAGGGGGCGTTCGGATACGCAGTATTTT,CASSGLRGRSDTQYF
TRBJ2-7,TRBV11-2,NA,TRBD1,TGTGCCAGCAGCTTGGGACAGGGGGTCCGCGAGCAGTACTTC,CASSLGQGVREQYF
TRBJ1-4,TRBV20-1,NA,TRBD1,TGCAGTGCCAGGCGACAGGGATTCGGTGAAAAGCTGTTTTTT,CSARRQGFGEKLFF
TRBJ2-1,TRBV18,NA,NA,TGTGCCAGCTCACCACGGGACGGAGAGCAGTTCTTC,CASSPRDGEQFF
TRBJ1-1,TRBV29-1,many,NA,TGCAGCGTTTCTGACAGCCCGAACACTGAAGCTTTCTTT,CSVSDSPNTEAFF
TRBJ2-5,TRBV20-1,once,NA,TGCAGTGCTAGAGATAGGCTAGCCAGGGAGACCCAGTACTTC,CSARDRLARETQYF
TRBJ2-1,TRBV2,NA,NA,TGTGCCAGCAGTAAAGGGGCAGGTAGCAACAATGAGCAGTTCTTC,CASSKGAGSNNEQFF
TRBJ2-2,TRBV5-5,NA,TRBD1,TGTGCCAGCAGCCGGGACAGGGGTTTCTCAGGCACCGGGGAGCTGTTTTTT,CASSRDRGFSGTGELFF
TRBJ2-5,TRBV12-3/TRBV12-4,NA,NA,TGTGCCAGCAGTACAGGGACATTTCAGACCCAGTACTTC,CASSTGTFQTQYF
TRBJ2-1,TRBV4-1,NA,TRBD2,TGCGCCAGCACCCAGGGACTAGCGGGTCTGAATGAGCAGTTCTTC,CASTQGLAGLNEQFF
TRBJ2-1,TRBV7-6,few,TRBD1,TGTGCCAGCAGCTCACGACAGGGGCCTTACAATGAGCAGTTCTTC,CASSSRQGPYNEQFF
TRBJ2-7,TRBV20-1,NA,NA,TGCAGTGCTAGAGATAATGGGGGACATAGGTCCTACGAGCAGTACTTC,CSARDNGGHRSYEQYF
TRBJ2-1,TRBV9,NA,TRBD2,TGTGCCAGCAGCGTAGTCGGCGGGAGCGCTTACAATGAGCAGTTCTTC,CASSVVGGSAYNEQFF
TRBJ2-7,TRBV10-3,NA,TRBD2,TGTGCCATCAGTCAAGCGGGAGGAGAGTACGAGCAGTACTTC,CAISQAGGEYEQYF
TRBJ2-3,TRBV12-3/TRBV12-4,few,NA,TGTGCCAGCAGTTTCTCCGGGACTCCCGAAGATACGCAGTATTTT,CASSFSGTPEDTQYF
TRBJ2-5,TRBV7-9,NA,NA,TGTGCCAGCAGCTCGCACTGGGGAACTGAGCAGTACTTC,CASSSHWGTEQYF
TRBJ1-2,TRBV15,NA,TRBD1,TGTGCCACCAGCAATCACCAGGGGGGCTATGGCTACACCTTC,CATSNHQGGYGYTF
TRBJ2-1,TRBV10-3,NA,TRBD2,TGTGCCATCAGTGAATCAGGGTGGGGGAGGGACAATGAGCAGTTCTTC,CAISESGWGRDNEQFF
TRBJ2-7,TRBV7-3,NA,NA,TGTGCCAGCAGCTTAACGGGCAGCGCCGAGCAGTACTTC,CASSLTGSAEQYF
TRBJ2-1,TRBV2,few,TRBD2,TGTGCCAGCAGTGATGAACTAGCGGCTAATGAGCAGTTCTTC,CASSDELAANEQFF